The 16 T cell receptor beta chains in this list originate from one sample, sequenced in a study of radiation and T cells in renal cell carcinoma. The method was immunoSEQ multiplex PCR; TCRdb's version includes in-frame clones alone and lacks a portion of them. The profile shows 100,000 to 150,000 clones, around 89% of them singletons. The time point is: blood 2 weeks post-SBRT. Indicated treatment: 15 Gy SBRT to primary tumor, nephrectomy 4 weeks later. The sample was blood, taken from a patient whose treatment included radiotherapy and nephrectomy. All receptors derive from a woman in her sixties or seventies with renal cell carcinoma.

The DNA of the CDR3 is TGCGCCAGCAGCCCTCGGGACAGTTCCTCTGGGGCCAACGTCCTGACTTTC. Amino acids: CASSPRDSSSGANVLTF. The chain recombines TRBV5-1 with TRBJ2-6, with 7 nucleotides matching TRBD1. The CDR3 runs to 17 residues. Germline CDR1 and CDR2: SGHRS and YFSETQ. With 4 bases clipped from V and 0 bases from J, the junction kept 7 bases outside the gene matches.

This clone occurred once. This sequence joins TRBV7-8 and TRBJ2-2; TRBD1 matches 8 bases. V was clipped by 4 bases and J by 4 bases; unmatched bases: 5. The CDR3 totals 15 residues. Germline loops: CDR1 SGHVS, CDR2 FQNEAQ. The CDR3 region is CASSSRGQGTGELFF. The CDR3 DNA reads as TGTGCCAGCAGCTCCAGGGGGCAGGGCACCGGGGAGCTGTTTTTT.

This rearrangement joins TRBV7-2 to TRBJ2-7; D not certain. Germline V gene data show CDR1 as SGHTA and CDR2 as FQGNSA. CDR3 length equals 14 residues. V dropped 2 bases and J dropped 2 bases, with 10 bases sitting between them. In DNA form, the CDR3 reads TGTGCCAGCAGCTTAATTGTCTCCGCCTACGAGCAGTACTTC. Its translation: CASSLIVSAYEQYF.

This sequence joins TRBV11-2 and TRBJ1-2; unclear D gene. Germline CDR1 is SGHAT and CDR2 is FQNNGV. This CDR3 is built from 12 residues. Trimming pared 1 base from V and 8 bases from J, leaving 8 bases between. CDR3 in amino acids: CASSLGERGYTF. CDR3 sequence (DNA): TGTGCCAGCAGCTTAGGAGAACGAGGCTACACCTTC.

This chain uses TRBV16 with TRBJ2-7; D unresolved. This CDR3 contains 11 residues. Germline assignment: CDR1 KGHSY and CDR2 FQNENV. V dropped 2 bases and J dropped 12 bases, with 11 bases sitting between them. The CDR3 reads CASSQSLEPYF. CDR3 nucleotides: TGTGCCAGCAGCCAAAGCTTAGAACCGTACTTC.

The CDR3 bases are TGTGCCAGCCCTCGGGGGCCCAGCACTGAAGCTTTCTTT. Protein: CASPRGPSTEAFF. The V and J genes are TRBV6-1 and TRBJ1-1; weak D call: TRBD1 (6 bases). The CDR3 spans 13 residues. The germline gives CDR1 MNHNS, CDR2 SASEGT. Trimming took off 8 bases at V and 4 bases at J, with 14 bases between the two ends.

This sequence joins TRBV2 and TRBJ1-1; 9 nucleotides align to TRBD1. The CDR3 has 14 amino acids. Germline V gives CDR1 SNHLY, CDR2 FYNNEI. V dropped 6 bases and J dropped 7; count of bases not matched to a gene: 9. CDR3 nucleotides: TGTGCCAGCAGGAACAGGGGGCCGACGAGTGAAGCTTTCTTT. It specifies CASRNRGPTSEAFF.

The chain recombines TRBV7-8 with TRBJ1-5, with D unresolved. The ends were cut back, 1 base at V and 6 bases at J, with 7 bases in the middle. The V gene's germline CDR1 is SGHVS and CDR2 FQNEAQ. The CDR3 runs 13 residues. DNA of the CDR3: TGTGCCAGCAGCTTAGTATGGGGTCAGCCCCAGCATTTT. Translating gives CASSLVWGQPQHF.

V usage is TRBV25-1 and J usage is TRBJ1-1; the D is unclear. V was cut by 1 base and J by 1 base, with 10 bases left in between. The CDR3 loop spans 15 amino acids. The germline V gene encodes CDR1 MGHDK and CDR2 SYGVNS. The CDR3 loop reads CASSESGRTNTEAFF. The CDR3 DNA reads TGTGCCAGCAGTGAATCAGGCAGAACGAACACTGAAGCTTTCTTT.

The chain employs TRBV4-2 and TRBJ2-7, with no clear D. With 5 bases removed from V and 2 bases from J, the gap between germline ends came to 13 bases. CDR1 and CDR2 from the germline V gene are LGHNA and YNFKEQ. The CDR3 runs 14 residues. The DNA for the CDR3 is TGTGCCAGCAGCTTGGCCCAGGTTCCCTACGAGCAGTACTTC. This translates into CASSLAQVPYEQYF.

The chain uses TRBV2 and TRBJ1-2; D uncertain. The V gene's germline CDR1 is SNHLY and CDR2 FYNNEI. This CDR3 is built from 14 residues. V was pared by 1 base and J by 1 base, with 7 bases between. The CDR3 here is CASSEGQYNYGYTF. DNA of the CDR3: TGTGCCAGCAGTGAAGGCCAGTATAACTATGGCTACACCTTC.

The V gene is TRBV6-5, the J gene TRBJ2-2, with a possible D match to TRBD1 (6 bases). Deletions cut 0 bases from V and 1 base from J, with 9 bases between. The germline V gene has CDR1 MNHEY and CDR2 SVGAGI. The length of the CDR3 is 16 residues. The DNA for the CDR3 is TGTGCCAGCAGTTACTCCTCGACAGGGAACACCGGGGAGCTGTTTTTT. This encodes CASSYSSTGNTGELFF.

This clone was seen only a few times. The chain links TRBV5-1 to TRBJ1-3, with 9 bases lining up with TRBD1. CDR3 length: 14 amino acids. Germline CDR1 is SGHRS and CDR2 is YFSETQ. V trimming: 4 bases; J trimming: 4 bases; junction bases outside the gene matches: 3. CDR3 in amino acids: CASSPGTGGNTIYF. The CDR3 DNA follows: TGCGCCAGCAGCCCGGGGACAGGGGGAAACACCATATATTTT.

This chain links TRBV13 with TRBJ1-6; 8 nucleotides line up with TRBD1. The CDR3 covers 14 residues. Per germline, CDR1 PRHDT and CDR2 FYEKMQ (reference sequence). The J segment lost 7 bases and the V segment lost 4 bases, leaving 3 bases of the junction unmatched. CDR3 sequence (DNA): TGTGCCAGCAGCTCCGGGACAGGAAATTCACCCCTCCACTTT. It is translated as CASSSGTGNSPLHF.

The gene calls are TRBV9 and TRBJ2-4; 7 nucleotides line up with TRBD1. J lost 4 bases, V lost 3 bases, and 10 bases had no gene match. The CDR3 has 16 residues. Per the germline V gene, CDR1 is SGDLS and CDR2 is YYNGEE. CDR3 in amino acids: CASSAGRGPIKNIQYF. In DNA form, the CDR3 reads TGTGCCAGCAGCGCGGGTAGGGGGCCCATTAAAAACATTCAGTACTTC.

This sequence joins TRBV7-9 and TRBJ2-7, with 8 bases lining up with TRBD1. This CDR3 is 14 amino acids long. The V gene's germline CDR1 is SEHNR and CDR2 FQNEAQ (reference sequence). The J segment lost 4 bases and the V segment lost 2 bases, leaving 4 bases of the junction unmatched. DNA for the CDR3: TGTGCCAGCAGCTTATCGGACAGGGCTTACGAGCAGTACTTC. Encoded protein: CASSLSDRAYEQYF.